This T cell receptor (beta chain) is from a study of CD8+CD57+ T cells in acquired aplastic anemia. Study overall: DNA per sorted CD4+ or CD8+ sample ranged roughly 0.19 to 30 ug, averaging approximately 3.1 ug.

It was genomic DNA that served as the template for profiling TCR beta VDJ and CDR3. TCRdb processed the reads anew with MiXCR; each CDR3 protein has one entry. The data show around 250,000 distinct CDR3 sequences, around 60% seen once. The V end was cut by 3 bases, the J end by 6 bases, with 9 bases between. The germline gives CDR1 ENHRY, CDR2 SYGVKD. This CDR3 spans 12 amino acids. The chain has TRBV10-3 and TRBJ2-7, with D possibly TRBD1 on 5 matching bases. The sequence came from a human donor with severe aplastic anemia or a healthy control (not recorded which). Sequencing used sorted CD4+, CD8+, or CD8+CD57+ T cells (not recorded which) from PBMCs. CDR3 sequence reads: CAISEGVGEQYF. The CDR3 DNA is TGTGCCATCAGTGAAGGGGTTGGCGAGCAGTACTTC.